These 3 T cell receptor beta chains originate from one sample sequenced in a study of OX40 agonist ivuxolimab in advanced cancers. The repertoire was sequenced with immunoSEQ multiplex PCR; TCRdb's copy has only in-frame clones and lacks some. There are approximately 110,000 clones in the sample; roughly 90% occur only once, and more than 0.7% lies in the top ten. Sequencing used CD4+ or CD8+ T cells sorted from blood, obtained in a trial of the OX40 agonist ivuxolimab. Receptor source: an adult with an advanced solid tumor such as melanoma, head and neck, liver or kidney cancer.

The chain couples TRBV2 to TRBJ1-1; D is unresolved. This CDR3 region has 13 residues. The germline V gene encodes CDR1 SNHLY and CDR2 FYNNEI. V dropped 7 bases and J dropped 0 bases, with 9 bases sitting between them. In nucleotides, the CDR3 is TGTGCCAGCACCTCCGGGATGAACACTGAAGCTTTCTTT. Amino acids: CASTSGMNTEAFF.

The chain employs TRBV10-1 and TRBJ2-7; 10 positions agree with TRBD2. The CDR3 length is 15 residues. With V trimmed by 3 bases and J by 4 bases, 6 bases remained unmatched. Per the germline V gene, CDR1 is WNHNN and CDR2 is SYGVQD (reference sequence). The CDR3 loop is CASSEGLAGAYEQYF. The DNA for the CDR3 is TGCGCCAGCAGTGAAGGGCTAGCGGGAGCATACGAGCAGTACTTC.

The J gene is TRBJ2-7, the V gene TRBV5-1; D remains ambiguous. The germline gives CDR1 SGHRS, CDR2 YFSETQ. V dropped 4 bases and J dropped 2 bases, with 13 bases sitting between them. The CDR3 runs to 14 residues. For the CDR3, the DNA is TGCGCCAGCAGCCACCCTGAGGCACCCTACGAGCAGTACTTC. Protein sequence: CASSHPEAPYEQYF.